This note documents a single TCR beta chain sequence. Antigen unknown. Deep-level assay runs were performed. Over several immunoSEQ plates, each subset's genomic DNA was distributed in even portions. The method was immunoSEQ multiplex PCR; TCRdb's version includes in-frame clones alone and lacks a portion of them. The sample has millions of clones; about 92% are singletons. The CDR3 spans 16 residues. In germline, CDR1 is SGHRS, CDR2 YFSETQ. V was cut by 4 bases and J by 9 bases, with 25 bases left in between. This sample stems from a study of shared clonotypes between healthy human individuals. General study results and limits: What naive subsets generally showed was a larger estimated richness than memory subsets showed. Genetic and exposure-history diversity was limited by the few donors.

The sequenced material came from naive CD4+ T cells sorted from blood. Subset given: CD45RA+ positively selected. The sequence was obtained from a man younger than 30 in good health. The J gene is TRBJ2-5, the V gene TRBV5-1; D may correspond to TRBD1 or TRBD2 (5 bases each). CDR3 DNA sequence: TGCGCCAGCAGCCATCGCTCGGGACCCCCCGAGGTGCCCCAGTACTTC. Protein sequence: CASSHRSGPPEVPQYF.